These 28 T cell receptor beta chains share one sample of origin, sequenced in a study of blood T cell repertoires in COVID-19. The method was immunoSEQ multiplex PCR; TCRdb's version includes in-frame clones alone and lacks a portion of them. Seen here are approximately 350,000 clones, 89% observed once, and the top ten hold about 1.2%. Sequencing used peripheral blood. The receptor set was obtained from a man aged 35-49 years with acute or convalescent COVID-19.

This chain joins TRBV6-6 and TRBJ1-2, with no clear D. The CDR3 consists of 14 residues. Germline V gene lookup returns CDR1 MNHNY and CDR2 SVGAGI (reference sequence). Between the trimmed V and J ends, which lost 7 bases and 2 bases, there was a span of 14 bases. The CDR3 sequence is CASTQEAGNYGYTF. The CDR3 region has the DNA TGTGCCAGCACACAAGAGGCCGGAAACTATGGCTACACCTTC.

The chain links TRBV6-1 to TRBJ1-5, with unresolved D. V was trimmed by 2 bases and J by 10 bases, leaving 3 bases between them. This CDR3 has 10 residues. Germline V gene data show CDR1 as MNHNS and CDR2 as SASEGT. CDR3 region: CASSELPQHF. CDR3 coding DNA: TGTGCCAGCAGTGAACTCCCCCAGCATTTT.

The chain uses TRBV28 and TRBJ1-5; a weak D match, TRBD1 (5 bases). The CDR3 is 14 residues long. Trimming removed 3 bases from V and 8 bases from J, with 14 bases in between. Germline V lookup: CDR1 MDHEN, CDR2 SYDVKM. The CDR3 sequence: CASSLGGEVEPQHF. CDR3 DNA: TGTGCCAGCAGTTTGGGAGGGGAAGTTGAGCCCCAGCATTTT.

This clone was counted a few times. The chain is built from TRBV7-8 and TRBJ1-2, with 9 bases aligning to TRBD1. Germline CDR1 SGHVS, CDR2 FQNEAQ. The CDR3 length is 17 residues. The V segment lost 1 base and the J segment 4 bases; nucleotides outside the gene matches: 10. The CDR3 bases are TGTGCCAGCAGCTTAGAACCCCGGGACAGGGATCCCTATGGCTACACCTTC. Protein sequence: CASSLEPRDRDPYGYTF.

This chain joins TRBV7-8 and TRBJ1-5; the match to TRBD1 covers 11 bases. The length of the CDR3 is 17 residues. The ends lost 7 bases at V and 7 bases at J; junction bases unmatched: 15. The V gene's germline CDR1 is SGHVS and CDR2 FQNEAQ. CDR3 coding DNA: TGTGCCAGCACCCGGACAGGGGGCGGAGTAGGCGAGCAGCCCCAGCATTTT. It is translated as CASTRTGGGVGEQPQHF.

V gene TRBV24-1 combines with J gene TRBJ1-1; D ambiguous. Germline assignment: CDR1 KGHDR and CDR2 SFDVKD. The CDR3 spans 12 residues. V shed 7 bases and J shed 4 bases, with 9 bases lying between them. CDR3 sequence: CATRASSTEAFF. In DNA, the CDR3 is TGTGCCACCAGAGCCTCTAGCACTGAAGCTTTCTTT.

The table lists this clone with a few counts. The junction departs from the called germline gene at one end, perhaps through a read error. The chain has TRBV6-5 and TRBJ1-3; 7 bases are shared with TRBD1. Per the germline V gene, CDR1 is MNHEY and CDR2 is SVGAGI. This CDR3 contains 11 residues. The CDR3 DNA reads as TGTGCCAGCAGTTACAAGGGGACAGTCCATTTT. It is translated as CASSYKGTVHF.

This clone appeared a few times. CDR3 protein: CASKTGQGTYEQYF. The CDR3 DNA reads as TGTGCCAGCAAGACGGGACAGGGAACCTACGAGCAGTACTTC. This chain links TRBV6-5 with TRBJ2-7; 9 bases align to TRBD1. The trim removed 7 bases at V and 2 bases at J, leaving 6 bases unmatched. The CDR3 extends over 14 amino acids. The germline V gene encodes CDR1 MNHEY and CDR2 SVGAGI.

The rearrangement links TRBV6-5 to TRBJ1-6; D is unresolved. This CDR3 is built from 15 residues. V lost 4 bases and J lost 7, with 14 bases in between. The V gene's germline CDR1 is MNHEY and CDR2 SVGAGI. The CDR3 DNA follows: TGTGCCAGCAGTTGGAGTGCGGAGGAGAATTCACCCCTCCACTTT. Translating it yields CASSWSAEENSPLHF.

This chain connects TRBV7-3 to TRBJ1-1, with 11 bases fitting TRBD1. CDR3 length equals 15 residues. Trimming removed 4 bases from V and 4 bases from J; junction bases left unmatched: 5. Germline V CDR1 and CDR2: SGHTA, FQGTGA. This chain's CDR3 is CASSSTGTGGTEAFF. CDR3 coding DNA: TGTGCCAGCAGCTCTACCGGGACAGGGGGCACTGAAGCTTTCTTT.

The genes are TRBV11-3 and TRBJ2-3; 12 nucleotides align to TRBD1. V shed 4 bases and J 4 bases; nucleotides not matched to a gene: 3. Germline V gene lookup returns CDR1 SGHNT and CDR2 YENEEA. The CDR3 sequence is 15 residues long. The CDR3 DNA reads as TGTGCCAGCAGCTCGGGACAGGGGGCGTCAGATACGCAGTATTTT. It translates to CASSSGQGASDTQYF.

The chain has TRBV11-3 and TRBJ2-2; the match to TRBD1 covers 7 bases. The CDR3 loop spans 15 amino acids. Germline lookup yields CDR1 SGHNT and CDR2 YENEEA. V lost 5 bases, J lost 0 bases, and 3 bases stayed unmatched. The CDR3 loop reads CASSQGTANTGELFF. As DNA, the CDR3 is TGTGCCAGCAGCCAAGGGACAGCGAACACCGGGGAGCTGTTTTTT.

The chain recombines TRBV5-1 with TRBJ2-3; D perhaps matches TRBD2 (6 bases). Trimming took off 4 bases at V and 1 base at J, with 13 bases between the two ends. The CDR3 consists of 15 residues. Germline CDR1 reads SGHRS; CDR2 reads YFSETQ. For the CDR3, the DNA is TGCGCCAGCAGCCCTATATCTAGCGGCACAGATACGCAGTATTTT. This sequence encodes CASSPISSGTDTQYF.

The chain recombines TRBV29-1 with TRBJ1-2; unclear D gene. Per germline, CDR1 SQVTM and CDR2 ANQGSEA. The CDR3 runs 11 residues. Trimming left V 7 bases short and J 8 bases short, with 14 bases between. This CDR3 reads CSARPGKGYTF. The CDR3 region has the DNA TGCAGCGCCCGCCCCGGGAAGGGCTACACCTTC.

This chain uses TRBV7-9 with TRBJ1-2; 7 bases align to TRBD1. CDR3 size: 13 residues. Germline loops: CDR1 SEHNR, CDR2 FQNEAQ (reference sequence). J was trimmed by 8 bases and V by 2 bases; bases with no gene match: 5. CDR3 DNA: TGTGCCAGCAGCTTATCTCAGGGGGAGGGCTACACCTTC. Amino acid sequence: CASSLSQGEGYTF.

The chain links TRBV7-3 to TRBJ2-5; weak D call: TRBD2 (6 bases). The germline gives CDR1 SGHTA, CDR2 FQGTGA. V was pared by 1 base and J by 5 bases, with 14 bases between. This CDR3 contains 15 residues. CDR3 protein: CASSLNGGERETQYF. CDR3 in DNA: TGTGCCAGCAGCTTAAATGGCGGGGAGAGGGAGACCCAGTACTTC. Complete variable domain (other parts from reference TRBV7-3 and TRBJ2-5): GAGVSQTPSNKVTEKGKYVELRCDPISGHTALYWYRQSLGQGPEFLIYFQGTGAADDSGLPNDRFFAVRPEGSVSTLKIQRTERGDSAVYLCASSLNGGERETQYFGPGTRLLVL.

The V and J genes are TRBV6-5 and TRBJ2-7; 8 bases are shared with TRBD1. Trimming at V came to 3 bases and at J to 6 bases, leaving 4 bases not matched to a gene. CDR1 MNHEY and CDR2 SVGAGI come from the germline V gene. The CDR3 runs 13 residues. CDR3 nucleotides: TGTGCCAGCAGTTATGTGACAGGGGCCGAGCAGTACTTC. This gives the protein CASSYVTGAEQYF.

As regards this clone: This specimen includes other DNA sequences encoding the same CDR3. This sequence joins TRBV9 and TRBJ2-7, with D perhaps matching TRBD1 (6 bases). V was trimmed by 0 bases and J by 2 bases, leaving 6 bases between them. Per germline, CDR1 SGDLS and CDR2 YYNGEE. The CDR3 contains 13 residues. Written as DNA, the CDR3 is TGTGCCAGCAGCGTAGGGACAGCCTACGAGCAGTACTTC. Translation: CASSVGTAYEQYF.

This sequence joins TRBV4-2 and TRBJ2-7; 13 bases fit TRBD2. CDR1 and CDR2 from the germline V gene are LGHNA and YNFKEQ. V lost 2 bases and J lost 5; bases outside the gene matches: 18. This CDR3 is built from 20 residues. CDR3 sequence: CASSQILSGTSGTLGHEQYF. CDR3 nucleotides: TGTGCCAGCAGCCAAATACTTTCCGGGACTAGCGGGACCCTTGGCCACGAGCAGTACTTC.

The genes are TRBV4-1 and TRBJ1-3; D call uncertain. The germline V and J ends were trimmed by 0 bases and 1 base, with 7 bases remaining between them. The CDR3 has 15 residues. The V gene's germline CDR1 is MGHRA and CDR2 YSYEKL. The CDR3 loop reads CASSQEWTSGNTIYF. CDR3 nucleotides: TGCGCCAGCAGCCAAGAGTGGACTTCTGGAAACACCATATATTTT.

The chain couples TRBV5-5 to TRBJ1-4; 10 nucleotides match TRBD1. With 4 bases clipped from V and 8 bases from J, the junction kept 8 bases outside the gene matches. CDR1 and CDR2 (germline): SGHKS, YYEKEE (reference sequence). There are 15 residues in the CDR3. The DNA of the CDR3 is TGTGCCAGCAGCAACGACAGGGGGCGCATAGAAAAACTGTTTTTT. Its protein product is CASSNDRGRIEKLFF.

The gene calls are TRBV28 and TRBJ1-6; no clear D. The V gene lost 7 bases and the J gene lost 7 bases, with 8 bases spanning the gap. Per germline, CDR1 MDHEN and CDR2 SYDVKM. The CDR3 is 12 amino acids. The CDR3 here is CASTSVNSPLHF. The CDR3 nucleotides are TGTGCCAGCACAAGCGTAAATTCACCCCTCCACTTT.

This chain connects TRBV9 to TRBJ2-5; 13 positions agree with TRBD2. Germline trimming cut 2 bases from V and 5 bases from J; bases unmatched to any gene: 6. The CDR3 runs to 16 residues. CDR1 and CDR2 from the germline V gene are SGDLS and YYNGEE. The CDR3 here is CASSVRLAGGRETQYF. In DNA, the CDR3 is TGTGCCAGCAGCGTTAGACTAGCGGGGGGCCGGGAGACCCAGTACTTC.

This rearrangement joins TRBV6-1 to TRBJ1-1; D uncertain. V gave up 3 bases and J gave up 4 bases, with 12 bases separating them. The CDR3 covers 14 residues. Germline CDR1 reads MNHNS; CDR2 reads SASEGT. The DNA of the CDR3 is TGTGCCAGCAGTGATCCCTGGGAGGGCACTGAAGCTTTCTTT. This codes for CASSDPWEGTEAFF.

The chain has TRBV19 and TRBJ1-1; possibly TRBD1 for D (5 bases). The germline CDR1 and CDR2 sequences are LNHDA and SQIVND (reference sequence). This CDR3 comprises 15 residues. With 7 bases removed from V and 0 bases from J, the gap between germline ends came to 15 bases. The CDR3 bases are TGTGCCAGTACCCCTCTTCCGGGGGTGAACACTGAAGCTTTCTTT. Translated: CASTPLPGVNTEAFF.

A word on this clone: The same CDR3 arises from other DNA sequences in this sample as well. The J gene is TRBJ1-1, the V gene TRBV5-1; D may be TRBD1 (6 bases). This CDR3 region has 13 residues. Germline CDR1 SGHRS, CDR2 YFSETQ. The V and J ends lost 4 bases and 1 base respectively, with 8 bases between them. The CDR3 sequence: CASSLDRNTEAFF. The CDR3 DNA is TGCGCCAGCAGCCTGGACAGGAACACTGAAGCTTTCTTT.

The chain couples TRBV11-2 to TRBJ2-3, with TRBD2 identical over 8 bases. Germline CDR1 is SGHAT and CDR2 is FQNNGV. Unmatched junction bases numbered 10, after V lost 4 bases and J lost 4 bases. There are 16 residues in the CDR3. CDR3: CASSSAPGGGADTQYF. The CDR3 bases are TGTGCCAGCAGCTCCGCTCCGGGAGGGGGGGCAGATACGCAGTATTTT. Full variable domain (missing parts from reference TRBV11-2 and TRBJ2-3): EAGVAQSPRYKIIEKRQSVAFWCNPISGHATLYWYQQILGQGPKLLIQFQNNGVVDDSQLPKDRFSAERLKGVDSTLKIQPAKLEDSAVYLCASSSAPGGGADTQYFGPGTRLTVL.

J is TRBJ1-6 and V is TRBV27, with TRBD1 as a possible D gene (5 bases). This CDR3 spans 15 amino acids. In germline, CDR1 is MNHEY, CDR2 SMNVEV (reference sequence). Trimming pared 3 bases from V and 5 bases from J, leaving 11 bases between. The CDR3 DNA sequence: TGTGCCAGCAGTTTCGGGCTGGGGCATAATTCACCCCTCCACTTT. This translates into CASSFGLGHNSPLHF.